One and the same sample provided the 4 T cell receptor beta chains below, sequenced in a study of glioma-infiltrating T cells. Using RNA template, CDR3s of TCR alpha and beta were amplified with iRepertoire arm-PCR. TCRdb re-derived calls from the multiplex PCR reads in MiXCR, one entry per CDR3 protein. This sample has 400,000 or so distinct CDR3 sequences, with 41% found just once. Source material: glioma tissue, nonneoplastic brain tissue, or PBMCs (not recorded which). Source of these receptors: a human donor with low-grade glioma or glioblastoma, undergoing nonglioma brain surgery, or in good health (not recorded which).

This clonotype was seen a few times. The rearrangement uses TRBV7-9 and TRBJ2-7; 7 bases fit TRBD2. From germline, CDR1 is SEHNR and CDR2 FQNEAQ (reference sequence). This CDR3 comprises 17 residues. V was clipped by 5 bases and J by 2 bases; unmatched bases: 15. This CDR3 is CASSPRSWEGQTYEQYF. The DNA of the CDR3 is TGTGCCAGCAGCCCCCGTTCGTGGGAGGGCCAAACCTACGAGCAGTACTTC.

This clonotype has just a few counts. This rearrangement joins TRBV7-9 to TRBJ1-4; D may be TRBD1 (6 bases). The CDR3 length is 15 residues. The germline V and J ends were trimmed by 5 bases and 0 bases, with 10 bases remaining between them. Looked up from germline, CDR1 is SEHNR and CDR2 is FQNEAQ (reference sequence). The CDR3 sequence is CASSPEGATNEKLFF. The CDR3 nucleotides read TGTGCCAGCAGCCCGGAGGGGGCAACTAATGAAAAACTGTTTTTT.

This clonotype was seen a few times. The chain couples TRBV7-9 to TRBJ2-3; D remains unclear. Germline V CDR1 and CDR2: SEHNR, FQNEAQ (reference sequence). Between the trimmed V and J ends, which lost 1 base and 1 base, there was a span of 6 bases. CDR3 size: 14 residues. CDR3: CASSLVQGTDTQYF. The CDR3 coding sequence is TGTGCCAGCAGCTTAGTTCAGGGCACAGATACGCAGTATTTT.

In regard to this clonotype: With a much larger clone just one base away, this may be a read error. The chain carries TRBV27 and TRBJ1-6; D remains unclear. Per germline, CDR1 MNHEY and CDR2 SMNVEV (reference sequence). V was cut by 8 bases and J by 3 bases, with 17 bases left in between. This CDR3 comprises 16 residues. The CDR3 bases are TGTGCCAGCGGCAAGGATCGGGGTAACTATAATTCACCCCTCCACTTT. Translated, it gives CASGKDRGNYNSPLHF.